Listed below are T cell receptor beta chains from one sample, sequenced in a study of a mutant IDH1 vaccine in newly diagnosed glioma. Antigens of these TCRs are unknown. Produced via immunoSEQ multiplex PCR; TCRdb's table is partial and in-frame only. The sample consists of approximately 30,000 clones, approximately 78% of them appearing once. The sequences come from PBMCs, collected from a glioma patient whose treatment included an IDH1 peptide vaccine. These receptors all come from a woman between 25 and 40 years old with glioma. Each CDR3 is given with its conserved first and last residue. D genes are given only for firm matches. A clone size is listed for some rows: how often the clone was seen (once, few, many), or a class if it is expanded.

cdr3_nt,cdr3_aa,j_call,v_call,clone_size,d_call
TGCGCCAGCAGCTTCAGTCAGGGACAGGGGAACTATGGCTACACCTTC,CASSFSQGQGNYGYTF,TRBJ1-2,TRBV4-1,.,TRBD1
TGCGCCAGCAGCTCCGACAGGGGAGAGTCTGGAAACACCATATATTTT,CASSSDRGESGNTIYF,TRBJ1-3,TRBV5-1,.,TRBD1
TGCAGCGTCGCTCCACAGGGAAGGGGATACGAGCAGTACTTC,CSVAPQGRGYEQYF,TRBJ2-7,TRBV29-1,.,.
TGCGCCAGCAGTTACGGGACAGGGGGCGTCGGGGTTGAAGCTTTCTTT,CASSYGTGGVGVEAFF,TRBJ1-1,TRBV5-1,.,TRBD1
TGTGCCATCAGAACAGGGGGGGAGCGCTACACCTTC,CAIRTGGERYTF,TRBJ1-2,TRBV10-3,.,TRBD1
TGTGCCAGCAGTTACCCGACCCGCACAGATACGCAGTATTTT,CASSYPTRTDTQYF,TRBJ2-3,TRBV6-5,.,.
TGTGCCAGCAGGTCATCGAACACTGAAGCTTTCTTT,CASRSSNTEAFF,TRBJ1-1,TRBV6-1,.,.
TGTGCCAGCAAGGAGTTCTCTAACTATGGCTACACCTTC,CASKEFSNYGYTF,TRBJ1-2,TRBV6-5,.,.
TGTGCCAGCAGTGAAAGGGGCACTGAAGCTTTCTTT,CASSERGTEAFF,TRBJ1-1,TRBV6-1,.,.
TGTGCCAGCAGCCAAGGTTGGACTCTCCAGGGTAATGGGGAGCTGTTTTTT,CASSQGWTLQGNGELFF,TRBJ2-2,TRBV4-2,.,.
TGTGCCAGCAGCTCAGGGGGGACTAGCGGGGGGGCCGACACCGGGGAGCTGTTTTTT,CASSSGGTSGGADTGELFF,TRBJ2-2,TRBV21-1,.,.
TGCGCCAGCAGCTTCTTATGGGGGTCGAACACCGGGGAGCTGTTTTTT,CASSFLWGSNTGELFF,TRBJ2-2,TRBV5-1,.,.
TGTGCCAGCAGCTTAGGGCCGGACGCCACCCCGACCCAGTACTTC,CASSLGPDATPTQYF,TRBJ2-5,TRBV11-2,.,.
TGTGCCAGCAGCTTATCCCCAGGAGAAAAACTGTTTTTT,CASSLSPGEKLFF,TRBJ1-4,TRBV11-2,.,.
TGTGCCAGCAGCTTAGGGCAGAGCTATGGCTACACCTTC,CASSLGQSYGYTF,TRBJ1-2,TRBV7-2,.,.
TGTGCCAGTAAGGACATAAGAGGCGGCTACACCTTC,CASKDIRGGYTF,TRBJ1-2,TRBV19,.,.
TGTGCCATCTCGTCAGGGTTGGAAAAACTGTTTTTT,CAISSGLEKLFF,TRBJ1-4,TRBV10-3,.,.
TGCGCCAGCAGCTTGGAGGGTAGTATGGGGAATGAGCAGTTCTTC,CASSLEGSMGNEQFF,TRBJ2-1,TRBV5-1,.,.
TGTGCCAGCTCACCACCGGGCAGCACATACTCCTACGAGCAGTACTTC,CASSPPGSTYSYEQYF,TRBJ2-7,TRBV18,.,.
TGTGCCAGCTGCCCCGGGGACAGGGAATCCGAAGCTTTCTTT,CASCPGDRESEAFF,TRBJ1-1,TRBV7-9,.,TRBD1
TGTGCCAGCAGCTTGGAAGGGGTTTTGTATGGCTACACCTTC,CASSLEGVLYGYTF,TRBJ1-2,TRBV5-8,.,.
TGTGCCAGCAGCGCGAACACTGAAGCTTTCTTT,CASSANTEAFF,TRBJ1-1,TRBV11-2,.,.
TGCGCCAGCAGCTGGGGGGGGAACTATGGCTACACCTTC,CASSWGGNYGYTF,TRBJ1-2,TRBV5-1,.,.
TGTGCCAGCAGCGTAGGGTGGGGAGGGGAGTCACCCCTCCACTTT,CASSVGWGGESPLHF,TRBJ1-6,TRBV9,.,.
TGTGCCAGCAGTGAAGGCCCCTGGACGTATGGCTACACCTTC,CASSEGPWTYGYTF,TRBJ1-2,TRBV6-1,.,.
TGTGCCAGTAGTGAGCCGGGCAGGGGAATCGGCTATGGCTACACCTTC,CASSEPGRGIGYGYTF,TRBJ1-2,TRBV19,once,.
TGTGCCAGCAGCCAGTCTACAGGGGCGAACACTGAAGCTTTCTTT,CASSQSTGANTEAFF,TRBJ1-1,TRBV4-2,medium-sized,TRBD1
TGTGCCATCAGTGAGGGGGTGACAGATACGCAGTATTTT,CAISEGVTDTQYF,TRBJ2-3,TRBV10-3,.,.
TGTGCCAGCAGCCCTTGGCCGTTGGGGGCCTACGAGCAGTACTTC,CASSPWPLGAYEQYF,TRBJ2-7,TRBV11-2,.,.
TGTGCCAGCAGTGAAGCAGGGACAGGGGCAAATTCACCCCTCCACTTT,CASSEAGTGANSPLHF,TRBJ1-6,TRBV2,.,TRBD1
TGTGCCAGCAGTGCGGGACAGGGAAGCAATCAGCCCCAGCATTTT,CASSAGQGSNQPQHF,TRBJ1-5,TRBV6-1,.,TRBD1
TGTGCCAGCAGCCAAGAGGACAGGGACGGTAATTCACCCCTCCACTTT,CASSQEDRDGNSPLHF,TRBJ1-6,TRBV4-2,.,TRBD1
TGTGCCAGCAGTTACACCGGGACAGGGGCCACTGAAGCTTTCTTT,CASSYTGTGATEAFF,TRBJ1-1,TRBV6-6,.,TRBD1
TGTGCCAGCAGTGAAAGTTGGGACTACCAAGAGACCCAGTACTTC,CASSESWDYQETQYF,TRBJ2-5,TRBV2,.,.
TGTGCCAGCAGCTGGGGGTCAGGCTACGCTGAAGCTTTCTTT,CASSWGSGYAEAFF,TRBJ1-1,TRBV5-4,.,.
TGTGCCAGCAGTGAACAAGGCGTTGGGTCTATGGGCTACACCTTC,CASSEQGVGSMGYTF,TRBJ1-2,TRBV6-1,.,.
TGTGCCAGCCGGCGGGACAGGGGATATGAGCAGTTCTTC,CASRRDRGYEQFF,TRBJ2-1,TRBV2,.,TRBD1
TGTGCCAGCAGCCAAGACCCGGGACAGGGGGCGCGACGGGGCTACACCTTC,CASSQDPGQGARRGYTF,TRBJ1-2,TRBV4-2,.,TRBD1
TGTGCCAGCAGCGACACGACAGTTAACACTGAAGCTTTCTTT,CASSDTTVNTEAFF,TRBJ1-1,TRBV6-6,.,.
TGTGCCTGGCGGGAGACAGGGGGCAGAAACACCATATATTTT,CAWRETGGRNTIYF,TRBJ1-3,TRBV30,few,TRBD1
TGTGCCAGTAGCTTGGACAGGGACACTGAAGCTTTCTTT,CASSLDRDTEAFF,TRBJ1-1,TRBV19,.,TRBD1
TGCGCCAGCAGCCCCTCCGACCCCGGGGAGCTGTTTTTT,CASSPSDPGELFF,TRBJ2-2,TRBV5-1,.,.
TGTGCCAGCAGTTCCCTCGGGGCGGGGGAGTTCGGGCAGTACTTC,CASSSLGAGEFGQYF,TRBJ2-7,TRBV6-5,.,TRBD2
TGCGCCAGCAGCCGAACAGGGGGCCCTGCGCGAAATGAAAAACTGTTTTTT,CASSRTGGPARNEKLFF,TRBJ1-4,TRBV4-1,.,TRBD1